This T cell receptor (beta chain) was found in a study of response to subunit inactivated influenza vaccine. Study-level results: The authors suggested that every seasonal influenza vaccination recruits few new T cells.

Each CDR3 protein gets one entry after TCRdb re-called the RT-PCR reads with MiXCR. Altogether fewer than 200,000 distinct CDR3 sequences are present, roughly 8.7% being singletons, with the ten largest covering 9.5% to 13%. This clonotype was seen a handful of times. Its antigen is not identified. Sequencing used non-naive T cells sorted from PBMCs, obtained on the day of vaccination. This sequence was found in a man aged 45-65 years who received an inactivated influenza vaccine.

The CDR3 DNA is TGTGCCAGCAGCCAAGCCCGGACTACCATCGGTTACAATGAGCAGTTCTTC. Amino acid sequence: CASSQARTTIGYNEQFF. The chain joins TRBV4-2 to TRBJ2-1, with D possibly TRBD2 on 6 matching bases. Germline V gene lookup returns CDR1 LGHNA and CDR2 YNFKEQ. This CDR3 has 17 residues. V lost 1 base, J lost 4 bases, and 17 bases lay in between.